The 24 T cell receptor beta chains presented below share a single source sample, sequenced in a study of T-cell reconstitution after alpha-beta-depleted transplantation in children. The library targeted TCRbeta and was prepared with unique molecular identifiers. One entry per CDR3 protein, called by TCRdb with MiXCR from the PCR reads. The sample holds about 400,000 distinct CDR3 sequences, about a fifth seen once. This specimen was PBMCs from the stem cell graft donor, taken from the stem cell graft. The receptor source for this set is a human donor who donated a stem cell graft to a child with acute myeloid leukemia.

Of note for this clonotype: Germline and junction disagree at one end, which may indicate a read error. The chain combines TRBV14 with TRBJ2-1; a possible D gene is TRBD2 (5 bases). This CDR3 is built from 11 residues. CDR1 and CDR2 (germline): SGHDN, FVKESK. As DNA, the CDR3 is TGTGCCAGCAGCCAGGGAGCCTACCCGCTCTTC. Translating it yields CASSQGAYPLF.

This clonotype was counted between two and nine times. J is TRBJ2-1 and V is TRBV15; unclear D gene. CDR3 length: 13 amino acids. V gave up 8 bases and J gave up 0 bases, with 8 bases separating them. Germline CDR1 LNHNV, CDR2 YYDKDF (reference sequence). CDR3 sequence (DNA): TGTGCCACCCAACCCCGCTCCTACAATGAGCAGTTCTTC. It encodes CATQPRSYNEQFF.

The rearrangement uses TRBV11-3 and TRBJ2-7; a weak D match, TRBD2 (5 bases). V was trimmed by 8 bases and J by 2 bases, leaving 16 bases between them. Germline-derived CDR1 and CDR2 are SGHNT and YENEEA. The CDR3 totals 14 residues. The chain's CDR3 is CASGSWGDTYEQYF. As DNA, the CDR3 is TGTGCCAGCGGATCGTGGGGAGACACCTACGAGCAGTACTTC.

This chain uses TRBV20-1 with TRBJ2-4, with a tentative D call TRBD1 (5 bases). Germline-derived CDR1 and CDR2 are DFQATT and SNEGSKA (reference sequence). V lost 0 bases and J lost 1, with 7 bases in between. This CDR3 comprises 14 residues. CDR3 region: CSARDAGAKNIQYF. CDR3 nucleotide sequence: TGCAGTGCTAGAGATGCAGGGGCCAAAAACATTCAGTACTTC.

This clonotype was found many times. The J gene is TRBJ2-7, the V gene TRBV7-2; the match to TRBD1 covers 7 bases. Germline V gene sequence: CDR1 SGHTA, CDR2 FQGNSA. Losses at the gene ends were 2 bases for V and 1 base for J; bases not matched to a gene: 8. The CDR3 spans 16 residues. The CDR3 reads CASSLSATGMSYEQYF. The CDR3 nucleotides read TGTGCCAGCAGCTTAAGTGCGACAGGGATGTCCTACGAGCAGTACTTC.

This clonotype was recorded a few times. This chain links TRBV6-5 with TRBJ2-4; 9 bases match TRBD1. The V gene end was trimmed by 4 bases and the J gene end by 0 bases; junction bases not matched to a gene: 1. The CDR3 contains 15 residues. The germline gives CDR1 MNHEY, CDR2 SVGAGI. The CDR3 DNA sequence: TGTGCCAGCAGTTCACAGGGGGCAGCCAAAAACATTCAGTACTTC. It encodes CASSSQGAAKNIQYF.

In this sample, this clonotype turned up a few times. The chain has TRBV18 and TRBJ2-1, with 10 positions matching TRBD2. The J segment lost 2 bases and the V segment lost 6 bases, leaving 7 bases of the junction unmatched. CDR1 KGHSH and CDR2 LQKENI come from the germline V gene. There are 16 residues in the CDR3. Here the CDR3 DNA reads TGTGCCAGCTCCCGGGGACTAGCGAAGACCTACAATGAGCAGTTCTTC. Protein sequence: CASSRGLAKTYNEQFF.

The J gene is TRBJ2-2, the V gene TRBV7-6; D not certain. Germline values: CDR1 SGHVS, CDR2 FNYEAQ. This CDR3 comprises 14 residues. The germline V and J ends were trimmed by 8 bases and 2 bases, with 12 bases remaining between them. This CDR3 is CASFERINTGELFF. CDR3 bases: TGTGCCAGCTTCGAGCGAATTAACACCGGGGAGCTGTTTTTT. Using reference TRBV7-6 and TRBJ2-2 for the parts outside the CDR3, the full variable domain is GAGVSQSPRYKVTKRGQDVALRCDPISGHVSLYWYRQALGQGPEFLTYFNYEAQQDKSGLPNDRFSAERPEGSISTLTIQRTEQRDSAMYRCASFERINTGELFFGEGSRLTVL.

The rearrangement uses TRBV3-1 and TRBJ1-3; a possible D gene is TRBD1 (6 bases). Trimming cost V 6 bases and J 0 bases, with 15 bases left between them. Germline CDR1 is LGHDT and CDR2 is YNNKEL (reference sequence). CDR3 size: 16 residues. CDR3 residues: CASSQFTGSSGNTIYF. DNA for the CDR3: TGTGCCAGCAGTCAATTTACAGGGAGCTCTGGAAACACCATATATTTT.

This clonotype came up many times. This chain links TRBV20-1 with TRBJ2-7, with 8 nucleotides matching TRBD2. With V trimmed by 0 bases and J by 7 bases, 14 bases remained unmatched. The CDR3 contains 16 residues. Germline values: CDR1 DFQATT, CDR2 SNEGSKA (reference sequence). The CDR3 reads CSARDGGVAGGREQYF. As DNA, the CDR3 is TGCAGTGCTAGAGATGGGGGTGTGGCGGGAGGTCGAGAGCAGTACTTC.

This clonotype was picked up one time. V usage is TRBV10-2 and J usage is TRBJ2-2; either TRBD1 or TRBD2 may supply D (5 bases each). The CDR3 spans 14 residues. V dropped 4 bases and J dropped 1 base, with 7 bases sitting between them. Germline assignment: CDR1 WSHSY and CDR2 SAAADI. As DNA, the CDR3 is TGCGCCAGCAGTGTGGGGGTGAACACCGGGGAGCTGTTTTTT. Protein product: CASSVGVNTGELFF.

This clonotype was picked up a small number of times. This chain uses TRBV5-1 with TRBJ2-7, with D perhaps TRBD1 or TRBD2 (6 bases each). V was cut by 0 bases and J by 4 bases, with 11 bases left in between. The CDR3 consists of 14 residues. The germline gives CDR1 SGHRS, CDR2 YFSETQ. The CDR3 region has the DNA TGCGCCAGCAGCTTGGCCCGGGGGCAGTACGAGCAGTACTTC. Translation gives CASSLARGQYEQYF.

The sample holds a few counts of this clonotype. The chain uses TRBV2 and TRBJ1-5; D is unclear. CDR3 length: 14 amino acids. V gave up 8 bases and J gave up 2 bases, with 13 bases separating them. The germline gives CDR1 SNHLY, CDR2 FYNNEI. The CDR3 DNA is TGTGCCAGCGCGAGGGAAGACGGCAATCAGCCCCAGCATTTT. This encodes CASAREDGNQPQHF. The entire variable domain, with the rest obtained from reference TRBV2 and TRBJ1-5, is as follows: EPEVTQTPSHQVTQMGQEVILRCVPISNHLYFYWYRQILGQKVEFLVSFYNNEISEKSEIFDDQFSVERPDGSNFTLKIRSTKLEDSAMYFCASAREDGNQPQHFGDGTRLSIL.

This clonotype was seen more than once but under ten times. The rearrangement uses TRBV27 and TRBJ2-1; 7 bases are a match to TRBD2. V shed 3 bases, J shed 3 bases, and the junction held 11 bases outside the gene matches. CDR3 length: 17 residues. Germline CDR1 reads MNHEY; CDR2 reads SMNVEV (reference sequence). CDR3 region: CASSLGGGALLYNEQFF. The DNA for the CDR3 is TGTGCCAGCAGTTTGGGGGGAGGGGCCCTGCTCTACAATGAGCAGTTCTTC.

This clonotype was recorded at least ten times. V usage is TRBV27 and J usage is TRBJ2-7; 10 bases are shared with TRBD2. Germline CDR1 and CDR2: MNHEY and SMNVEV (reference sequence). Trimming at V came to 3 bases and at J to 4 bases, leaving 12 bases not matched to a gene. This CDR3 contains 17 residues. The CDR3 reads CASSFGLAGVMGYEQYF. The CDR3 DNA reads as TGTGCCAGCAGTTTCGGGCTAGCGGGAGTGATGGGGTACGAGCAGTACTTC.

The rearrangement links TRBV29-1 to TRBJ2-3; D is tentatively TRBD1 or TRBD2 (5 bases each). Germline V gene data show CDR1 as SQVTM and CDR2 as ANQGSEA. This CDR3 contains 14 residues. V was clipped by 7 bases and J by 4 bases, with 18 bases between them. This CDR3 reads CSGESGAGADTQYF. The CDR3 DNA follows: TGCAGCGGCGAGAGTGGGGCCGGGGCAGATACGCAGTATTTT.

The chain employs TRBV29-1 and TRBJ2-2; D perhaps matches TRBD1 (6 bases). The length of the CDR3 is 15 residues. Trimming removed 4 bases from V and 5 bases from J, with 17 bases in between. Looked up from germline, CDR1 is SQVTM and CDR2 is ANQGSEA. The CDR3 coding sequence is TGCAGCGTTGCAGCCGGGACACCCAGGACCGGGGAGCTGTTTTTT. Its protein product is CSVAAGTPRTGELFF.

The chain carries TRBV28 and TRBJ1-1; TRBD1 might be the D (6 bases). Germline V gives CDR1 MDHEN, CDR2 SYDVKM. The CDR3 loop spans 16 amino acids. The V gene lost 6 bases and the J gene lost 1 base, with 18 bases spanning the gap. CDR3: CASSSSDRPTNTEAFF. The CDR3 DNA is TGTGCCAGCAGCTCTTCGGACAGACCTACGAACACTGAAGCTTTCTTT.

This chain uses TRBV15 with TRBJ2-7; D gene unclear. The CDR3 sequence is 13 residues long. Trimming removed 0 bases at V and 6 bases at J, with 9 bases between. From germline, CDR1 is LNHNV and CDR2 YYDKDF (reference sequence). For the CDR3, the DNA is TGTGCCACCAGCAGAGATCTGGCCGGCGAGCAGTACTTC. Translated, it gives CATSRDLAGEQYF.

V gene TRBV29-1 combines with J gene TRBJ2-7; 10 bases agree with TRBD2. Germline lookup yields CDR1 SQVTM and CDR2 ANQGSEA. CDR3 length: 15 residues. Losses at the gene ends were 0 bases for V and 2 bases for J; bases not matched to a gene: 4. The CDR3 reads CSVEDNSGRPYEQYF. Written as DNA, the CDR3 is TGCAGCGTTGAAGATAATAGCGGGAGGCCCTACGAGCAGTACTTC.

This clonotype has more than one count but fewer than ten. J is TRBJ2-7 and V is TRBV9; tentative D call: TRBD1 (5 bases). Germline V gene data show CDR1 as SGDLS and CDR2 as YYNGEE. The CDR3 runs 14 residues. V gave up 3 bases and J gave up 0 bases, with 10 bases separating them. The CDR3 loop is CASSEQEPSYEQYF. DNA for the CDR3: TGTGCCAGCAGCGAACAGGAACCCTCCTACGAGCAGTACTTC.

The chain has TRBV20-1 and TRBJ2-7; 8 nucleotides align to TRBD1. CDR1 DFQATT and CDR2 SNEGSKA come from the germline V gene (reference sequence). J gave up 2 bases and V 4 bases, and 7 bases lay outside the gene matches. The CDR3 sequence is 14 residues long. The CDR3 sequence: CSATRTGPAYEQYF. CDR3 sequence (DNA): TGCAGTGCTACCCGGACAGGGCCGGCCTACGAGCAGTACTTC.

This clonotype appeared a few times. This chain links TRBV28 with TRBJ1-3; tentative D call: TRBD1 (5 bases). Looked up from germline, CDR1 is MDHEN and CDR2 is SYDVKM. The CDR3 has 15 amino acids. Trimming pared 4 bases from V and 0 bases from J, leaving 10 bases between. The CDR3 coding sequence is TGTGCCAGCAGTTCAGGGCACTACTCTGGAAACACCATATATTTT. Residues: CASSSGHYSGNTIYF.

This clonotype was counted a few times. This chain joins TRBV19 and TRBJ1-5; 10 bases map to TRBD1. The CDR3 length is 16 residues. The germline V gene has CDR1 LNHDA and CDR2 SQIVND (reference sequence). V was clipped by 1 base and J by 6 bases; unmatched bases: 6. The CDR3 sequence is CASSIGGGQGSQPQHF. The CDR3 nucleotides read TGTGCCAGTAGTATAGGCGGGGGACAGGGGAGTCAGCCCCAGCATTTT.